The rows below give T cell receptor beta chains drawn from one sample of a study of EBV T-cell therapy then PD-1 blockade in nasopharyngeal carcinoma. TCRdb's copy holds only in-frame clones and misses some; the assay was immunoSEQ multiplex PCR. The sample records more than 15,000 clones, roughly 84% being singletons. Their target antigens are unknown. The sequencing here drew on CD8+ T cells from blood, taken at day 0 from a patient whose treatment included autologous EBV-specific T cells and nivolumab. The receptors were sampled from a man aged 40-55 years with nasopharyngeal carcinoma. Both conserved end residues are part of each CDR3. A D gene is named only where the DNA matches it firmly. Part of the rows lack a size; the others show once, few, many or a class for expanded clones.

>-|TRBJ2-7|TRBV11-1|-
CASTTTAHEQYF
TGTGCCAGCACCACCACGGCACACGAGCAGTACTTC
>-|TRBJ1-1|TRBV25-1|-
CGTKRGGSTEAFF
TGTGGCACCAAGAGGGGGGGTAGCACTGAAGCTTTCTTT
>TRBD1|TRBJ2-7|TRBV27|-
CASSNQGVYEQYF
TGTGCCAGCAGCAATCAGGGGGTCTACGAGCAGTACTTC
>-|TRBJ2-5|TRBV25-1|-
CASSHFWPPEGDQETQYF
TGTGCCAGCAGCCACTTTTGGCCACCGGAGGGGGACCAAGAGACCCAGTACTTC
>-|TRBJ1-1|TRBV7-3|once
CASSLGGGPGTEAFF
TGTGCCAGCAGCTTAGGTGGGGGCCCGGGCACTGAAGCTTTCTTT
>TRBD1|TRBJ2-2|TRBV7-2|-
CASTQTGTETGELFF
TGTGCCAGCACACAGACCGGGACAGAAACCGGGGAGCTGTTTTTT
>-|TRBJ2-4|TRBV28|-
CASSFTRLAKNIQYF
TGTGCCAGCAGCTTTACACGTCTAGCCAAAAACATTCAGTACTTC
>TRBD1|TRBJ2-1|TRBV11-1|-
CASSLAQGIYNEQFF
TGTGCCAGCAGCTTAGCACAGGGGATTTACAATGAGCAGTTCTTC
>-|TRBJ1-6|TRBV4-1|-
CASSRGNSPLHF
TGCGCCAGCAGCCGTGGGAATTCACCCCTCCACTTT
>-|TRBJ1-1|TRBV27|once
CASSRRHSYTEAFF
TGTGCCAGCAGTCGGCGACACTCTTACACTGAAGCTTTCTTT
>-|TRBJ2-6|TRBV29-1|-
CSVRGISGANVLTF
TGCAGCGTTAGGGGGATCTCTGGGGCCAACGTCCTGACTTTC
>-|TRBJ1-2|TRBV19|-
CASNGAVHNYGYTF
TGTGCCAGTAATGGGGCTGTCCATAACTATGGCTACACCTTC
>-|TRBJ1-1|TRBV7-9|-
CASSLGGVEAFF
TGTGCCAGCAGCTTGGGAGGAGTTGAAGCTTTCTTT
>-|TRBJ2-3|TRBV9|once
CASRGGVAETQYF
TGTGCCAGCAGGGGAGGCGTAGCAGAAACGCAGTATTTT
>-|TRBJ1-5|TRBV5-5|-
CASSLGGRGQPQHF
TGTGCCAGCAGCTTGGGGGGGAGAGGGCAGCCCCAGCATTTT
>-|TRBJ1-1|TRBV5-1|-
CASSFGGNTEAFF
TGCGCCAGCAGCTTCGGGGGAAACACTGAAGCTTTCTTT
>TRBD1|TRBJ1-1|TRBV2|few
CASSTPGQLSEAFF
TGTGCCAGCAGTACCCCGGGACAGCTATCGGAAGCTTTCTTT
>-|TRBJ1-1|TRBV7-2|-
CASSLPYEGTEAFF
TGTGCCAGCAGCTTACCATACGAGGGGACTGAAGCTTTCTTT
>-|TRBJ2-5|TRBV7-9|-
CASSYSGLDSQETQYF
TGTGCCAGCAGTTACTCGGGATTAGACAGCCAAGAGACCCAGTACTTC
>-|TRBJ2-2|TRBV5-6|-
CASSTNTSPGELFF
TGTGCCAGCAGCACCAATACTAGCCCCGGGGAGCTGTTTTTT
>-|TRBJ1-6|TRBV7-9|-
CASSGGQTVEALHF
TGTGCCAGCAGTGGCGGACAGACAGTAGAGGCCCTCCACTTT
>TRBD1|TRBJ1-1|TRBV6-1|-
CASSEIGTGGIEAFF
TGTGCCAGCAGTGAAATAGGGACAGGGGGCATTGAAGCTTTCTTT
>TRBD1|TRBJ2-1|TRBV7-2|-
CASSFDRDSLYSYNEQFF
TGTGCCAGCAGCTTCGATCGGGACAGCTTATACTCCTACAATGAGCAGTTCTTC
>-|TRBJ2-5|TRBV12-3/TRBV12-4|-
CASSLRVETQYF
TGTGCCAGCAGTTTAAGGGTAGAGACCCAGTACTTC
>-|TRBJ1-2|TRBV5-6|-
CASSLTAGESYGYTF
TGTGCCAGCAGCTTGACCGCAGGGGAAAGCTATGGCTACACCTTC
>-|TRBJ2-5|TRBV6-4|once
CARGGAQETQYF
TGTGCCAGGGGGGGGGCGCAAGAGACCCAGTACTTC
>-|TRBJ1-5|TRBV9|-
CASSADSNQPQHF
TGTGCCAGCAGCGCCGATAGCAATCAGCCCCAGCATTTT
>-|TRBJ2-1|TRBV7-6|-
CASSFNYYNEQFF
TGTGCCAGCAGCTTTAATTACTACAATGAGCAGTTCTTC
>-|TRBJ2-1|TRBV15|-
CATSSAQLSSYNEQFF
TGTGCCACCAGCTCCGCCCAACTAAGCTCCTACAATGAGCAGTTCTTC
>TRBD1|TRBJ1-1|TRBV25-1|once
CASSGLDRGIGSKTEAFF
TGTGCCAGCAGTGGCCTCGACAGGGGTATTGGTAGCAAGACTGAAGCTTTCTTT
>-|TRBJ2-5|TRBV11-3|few
CASSLGGGQETQYF
TGTGCCAGCAGCTTAGGTGGGGGTCAAGAGACCCAGTACTTC
>-|TRBJ1-1|TRBV7-9|-
CASSRSGPAFF
TGTGCCAGCAGCCGGTCCGGACCGGCTTTCTTT